Following are 22 T cell receptor beta chains from one sample sequenced in a study of blood T cells in healthy people across ages. Next came a second PCR, run for about 7 to 12 cycles, which used a sample-barcoded 5' primer along with a J-beta primer mix. TCRdb reprocessed the 5' RACE reads via MiXCR and lists one record per CDR3 protein. The sample lists around 940,000 distinct CDR3 sequences; 51% were seen once. Input material: blood. These receptors were taken from an older woman in good health.

This clonotype was detected many times. The chain's CDR3 is CALGGDSPSYEQYF. The CDR3 DNA follows: TGTGCCCTCGGAGGAGACAGTCCCTCCTACGAGCAGTACTTC. The chain employs TRBV10-3 and TRBJ2-7; either TRBD1 or TRBD2 may supply D (5 bases each). Germline V gene data show CDR1 as ENHRY and CDR2 as SYGVKD. The CDR3 has 14 amino acids. The germline V and J ends were trimmed by 11 bases and 0 bases, with 17 bases remaining between them.

The chain combines TRBV2 with TRBJ2-5; perhaps TRBD2 as D (5 bases). Germline V gives CDR1 SNHLY, CDR2 FYNNEI. This CDR3 has 14 residues. The germline V and J ends were trimmed by 8 bases and 1 base, with 14 bases remaining between them. The DNA for the CDR3 is TGTGCCAGCGAGGGCATCGATTCCCAAGAGACCCAGTACTTC. Its translation: CASEGIDSQETQYF.

This chain links TRBV2 with TRBJ2-7; 8 nucleotides agree with TRBD2. Germline V gives CDR1 SNHLY, CDR2 FYNNEI. V was pared by 4 bases and J by 0 bases, with 5 bases of the junction left unmatched. The CDR3 contains 15 residues. This CDR3 reads CASSGREVHSYEQYF. CDR3 in DNA: TGTGCCAGCAGTGGGCGGGAGGTCCACTCCTACGAGCAGTACTTC.

V is TRBV12-3 or TRBV12-4 and J is TRBJ1-2; no clear D gene. Trimming took off 5 bases at V and 0 bases at J, with 10 bases between the two ends. This CDR3 contains 14 residues. The CDR3 spells CASSRTEPNYGYTF. CDR3 nucleotide sequence: TGTGCCAGCAGTCGGACGGAGCCTAACTATGGCTACACCTTC.

The rearrangement joins TRBV30 to TRBJ2-5; 10 bases map to TRBD2. The germline CDR1 and CDR2 sequences are GTSNPN and SVGIG (reference sequence). V lost 5 bases and J lost 7; bases outside the gene matches: 13. CDR3 length: 15 residues. The CDR3 is CAWRLAGGPEGTQYF. The CDR3 nucleotides read TGTGCCTGGCGTTTAGCGGGAGGACCAGAGGGGACCCAGTACTTC.

This clonotype occurred a few times. The rearrangement links TRBV12-3 or TRBV12-4 to TRBJ1-1; 8 bases map to TRBD1. V was clipped by 4 bases and J by 7 bases; unmatched bases: 2. The CDR3 has 12 residues. The CDR3 reads CASSYDRGEAFF. In nucleotides, the CDR3 is TGTGCCAGCAGTTATGACAGGGGTGAAGCTTTCTTT.

The chain employs TRBV12-3 or TRBV12-4 and TRBJ2-5; 7 bases line up with TRBD2. The J call could be wrong; TRBJ2-7 is a better fit for the DNA end. The CDR3 has 14 residues. This CDR3 reads CASSLGGGIREQYF. As DNA, the CDR3 is TGTGCCAGCAGCCTTGGGGGAGGGATACGCGAGCAGTACTTC.

This clonotype has more than one count but fewer than ten. This chain links TRBV29-1 with TRBJ2-7; TRBD1 is a possible D gene (6 bases). Trimming stripped 4 bases from V and 10 bases from J, with 23 bases between. Germline CDR1 SQVTM, CDR2 ANQGSEA. The CDR3 has 14 amino acids. CDR3 bases: TGCAGCGTTGTAGTACAGGGAGTAAAAGAGACTCAGTACTTC. Translation: CSVVVQGVKETQYF.

The V and J genes are TRBV18 and TRBJ1-5, with D uncertain. The CDR3 runs to 15 residues. Germline V gene sequence: CDR1 KGHSH, CDR2 LQKENI. V dropped 3 bases and J dropped 7 bases, with 16 bases sitting between them. The CDR3 loop is CASSPGRQSGQPQHF. The DNA of the CDR3 is TGTGCCAGCTCACCCGGCCGTCAAAGCGGACAGCCCCAGCATTTT.

This clonotype has a handful of counts. The chain employs TRBV5-1 and TRBJ2-1; no reliable D call. The J call may be faulty, since TRBJ2-7 better matches the DNA end. Germline CDR1 reads SGHRS; CDR2 reads YFSETQ. This CDR3 contains 16 residues. The CDR3 DNA reads as TGCGCCAGCAGCTTGGTAACGGGCCGAGGAACCACCGAGCAGTACTTC. This translates into CASSLVTGRGTTEQYF.

This sequence joins TRBV12-3 or TRBV12-4 and TRBJ2-2; 9 nucleotides align to TRBD2. V lost 6 bases to trimming and J lost 5 bases; unmatched junction nucleotides: 7. CDR3 size: 15 residues. The CDR3 bases are TGTGCCAGCAGGACAGGACTAGCGTGGACCGGGGAGCTGTTTTTT. It codes for CASRTGLAWTGELFF.

The chain links TRBV7-9 to TRBJ2-7; D may be TRBD2 (5 bases). Trimming stripped 5 bases from V and 3 bases from J, with 20 bases between. The germline CDR1 and CDR2 sequences are SEHNR and FQNEAQ (reference sequence). CDR3 length: 16 amino acids. The CDR3 DNA is TGTGCCAGCAGCCCTTGGGAGCCAAGGGATTTCTACGAGCAGTACTTC. It translates to CASSPWEPRDFYEQYF. Together with reference TRBV7-9 and TRBJ2-7, the CDR3 gives the full variable domain: DTGVSQNPRHKITKRGQNVTFRCDPISEHNRLYWYRQTLGQGPEFLTYFQNEAQLEKSRLLSDRFSAERPKGSFSTLEIQRTEQGDSAMYLCASSPWEPRDFYEQYFGPGTRLTVT.

The chain has TRBV20-1 and TRBJ2-1; D gene unclear. CDR1 and CDR2 from the germline V gene are DFQATT and SNEGSKA (reference sequence). Trimming cost V 0 bases and J 6 bases, with 18 bases left between them. The CDR3 length is 16 residues. DNA of the CDR3: TGCAGTGCTAGAGATGGCCTGCGGAATAAAGGCAATGAGCAGTTCTTC. Translation gives CSARDGLRNKGNEQFF.

This clonotype has more than one count but fewer than ten. This sequence joins TRBV12-3 or TRBV12-4 and TRBJ1-4; weak D call: TRBD1 (6 bases). There are 14 residues in the CDR3. V lost 6 bases to trimming and J lost 8 bases, with 16 bases between them. CDR3 coding DNA: TGTGCCAGCAGCCCTCCGGGACAAGCCGAAAAACTGTTTTTT. Translated, it gives CASSPPGQAEKLFF.

The rearrangement links TRBV20-1 to TRBJ2-1; D unresolved. The tail of the sequence fits TRBJ2-7 better, so the J call may be wrong. The CDR3 is 13 amino acids. Germline assignment: CDR1 DFQATT and CDR2 SNEGSKA (reference sequence). CDR3 protein: CSARDPFYNEQYF. Written as DNA, the CDR3 is TGCAGTGCTAGAGACCCCTTTTACAATGAGCAGTACTTC.

The J gene is TRBJ2-5, the V gene TRBV20-1; TRBD2 matches 7 bases. The J call may not be correct, given that the DNA end is closer to TRBJ2-7. The germline gives CDR1 DFQATT, CDR2 SNEGSKA (reference sequence). The CDR3 is made up of 12 amino acids. The CDR3 protein is CSAEREGDEQYF. For the CDR3, the DNA is TGCAGTGCTGAGAGGGAGGGCGACGAGCAGTACTTC.

The chain has TRBV4-1 and TRBJ1-2; D uncertain. Germline V lookup: CDR1 MGHRA, CDR2 YSYEKL. Between the trimmed V and J ends, which lost 4 bases and 4 bases, there was a span of 22 bases. CDR3 length: 17 amino acids. The DNA for the CDR3 is TGCGCCAGCAGCCCGATGCACCAGACTCAGAGGGCCTATGGCTACACCTTC. Residues: CASSPMHQTQRAYGYTF.

The genes are TRBV7-9 and TRBJ2-5; the match to TRBD2 covers 7 bases. Trimming at V came to 3 bases and at J to 2 bases, leaving 18 bases not matched to a gene. The CDR3 runs 19 residues. Germline CDR1 reads SEHNR; CDR2 reads FQNEAQ (reference sequence). The CDR3, as DNA: TGTGCCAGCAGCTTCCTGAATATTCGACTAGCAGATTATCAAGAGACCCAGTACTTC. Its protein product is CASSFLNIRLADYQETQYF.

This clonotype appeared a single time. The V and J genes are TRBV12-3 or TRBV12-4 and TRBJ2-2; 9 bases are a match to TRBD2. CDR3 length equals 16 residues. V was pared by 8 bases and J by 4 bases, with 11 bases of the junction left unmatched. CDR3: CASGASGRTVTGELFF. The CDR3 DNA reads TGTGCCAGCGGCGCGAGCGGGAGGACCGTCACCGGGGAGCTGTTTTTT.

The J gene is TRBJ1-5, the V gene TRBV10-1; D gene ambiguous. Germline V gene data show CDR1 as WNHNN and CDR2 as SYGVQD (reference sequence). Trimming removed 0 bases from V and 6 bases from J, with 9 bases in between. There are 14 residues in the CDR3. The CDR3 DNA sequence: TGCGCCAGCAGTGAGTCCGTCCGTGGTCAGCCCCAGCATTTT. As protein: CASSESVRGQPQHF.

V is TRBV13 and J is TRBJ2-1, with TRBD2 identical over 8 bases. The length of the CDR3 is 15 residues. J gave up 3 bases and V 6 bases, and 7 bases lay outside the gene matches. Germline V gene data show CDR1 as PRHDT and CDR2 as FYEKMQ (reference sequence). DNA for the CDR3: TGTGCCAGCAGTACCGGGGGGGATAGCTACAATGAGCAGTTCTTC. It is translated as CASSTGGDSYNEQFF.

This clonotype was observed a few times. The chain employs TRBV7-2 and TRBJ2-5; 7 positions agree with TRBD1. Germline V gene sequence: CDR1 SGHTA, CDR2 FQGNSA. The CDR3 runs 16 residues. Trimming removed 1 base from V and 4 bases from J; junction bases left unmatched: 9. As DNA, the CDR3 is TGTGCCAGCAGCTTAGAGGGCTGGACAGGCATAGAGACCCAGTACTTC. This translates into CASSLEGWTGIETQYF.